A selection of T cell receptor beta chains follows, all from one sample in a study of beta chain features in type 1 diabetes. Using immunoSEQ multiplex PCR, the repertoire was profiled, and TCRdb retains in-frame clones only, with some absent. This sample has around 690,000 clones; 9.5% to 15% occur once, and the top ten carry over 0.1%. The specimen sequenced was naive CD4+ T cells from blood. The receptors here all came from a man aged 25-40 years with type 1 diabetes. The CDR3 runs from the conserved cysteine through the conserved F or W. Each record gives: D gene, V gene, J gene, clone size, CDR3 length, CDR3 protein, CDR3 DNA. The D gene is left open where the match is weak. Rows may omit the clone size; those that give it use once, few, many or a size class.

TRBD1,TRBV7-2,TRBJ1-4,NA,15,CASSARTGQGEKLFF,TGTGCCAGCAGCGCCCGGACAGGTCAAGGGGAAAAACTGTTTTTT
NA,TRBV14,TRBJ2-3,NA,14,CASSPYRSTDTQYF,TGTGCCAGCAGCCCCTACAGAAGCACAGATACGCAGTATTTT
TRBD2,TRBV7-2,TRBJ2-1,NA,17,CASSFSGGSLSYNEQFF,TGTGCCAGCAGCTTTAGCGGGGGGTCCCTTTCCTACAATGAGCAGTTCTTC
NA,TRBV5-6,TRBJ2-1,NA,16,CASSLGGSRTYNEQFF,TGTGCCAGCAGCTTGGGGGGGTCTCGTACCTACAATGAGCAGTTCTTC
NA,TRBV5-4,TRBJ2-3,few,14,CASSLAGSTDTQYF,TGTGCCAGCAGCTTGGCCGGGAGCACAGATACGCAGTATTTT
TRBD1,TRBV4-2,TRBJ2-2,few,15,CASGGQGRLGGELFF,TGTGCCAGCGGGGGACAGGGACGGCTGGGCGGGGAGCTGTTTTTT
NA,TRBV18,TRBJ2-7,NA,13,CASSPDQQDEQYF,TGTGCCAGCTCACCAGATCAGCAGGACGAGCAGTACTTC
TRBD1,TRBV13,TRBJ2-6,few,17,CASSVGQGATGANVLTF,TGTGCCAGCAGCGTAGGACAGGGGGCAACGGGGGCCAACGTCCTGACTTTC
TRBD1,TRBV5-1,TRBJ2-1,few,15,CASSYGQGSSNEQFF,TGCGCCAGCAGCTATGGACAGGGTAGTTCCAATGAGCAGTTCTTC
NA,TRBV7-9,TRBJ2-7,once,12,CASSSTLYEQYF,TGTGCCAGCAGCTCCACCCTATACGAGCAGTACTTC
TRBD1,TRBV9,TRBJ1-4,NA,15,CASTSKGAPGEKLFF,TGTGCCAGCACCTCCAAGGGGGCGCCGGGGGAAAAACTGTTTTTT
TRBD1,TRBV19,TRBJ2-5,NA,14,CASSMSLGGETQYF,TGTGCCAGTAGTATGAGCCTAGGGGGCGAGACCCAGTACTTC
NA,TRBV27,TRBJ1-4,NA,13,CASSLEGNEKLFF,TGTGCCAGCAGTTTAGAGGGTAATGAAAAACTGTTTTTT
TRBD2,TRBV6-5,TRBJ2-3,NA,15,CATSIAGGPGDTQYF,TGTGCCACCAGTATTGCGGGGGGGCCGGGAGATACGCAGTATTTT
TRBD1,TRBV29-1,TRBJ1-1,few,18,CSVSGVGGQGVMNTEAFF,TGCAGCGTCTCTGGAGTAGGGGGACAGGGGGTCATGAACACTGAAGCTTTCTTT
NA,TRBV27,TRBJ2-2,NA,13,CASRGIGTGELFF,TGTGCCAGCAGGGGAATTGGCACCGGGGAGCTGTTTTTT
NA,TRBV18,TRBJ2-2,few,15,CASSPPSASTGELFF,TGTGCCAGCTCACCACCAAGCGCGAGCACCGGGGAGCTGTTTTTT
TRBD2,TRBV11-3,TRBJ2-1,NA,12,CASSFREGVMFF,TGTGCCAGCAGCTTCCGGGAGGGAGTGATGTTCTTC
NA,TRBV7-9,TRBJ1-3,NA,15,CASSLQGNAGNTIYF,TGTGCCAGCAGCCTTCAGGGTAACGCTGGAAACACCATATATTTT
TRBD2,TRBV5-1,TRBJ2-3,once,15,CASGLAGAFTDTQYF,TGCGCCAGCGGACTAGCGGGGGCGTTCACAGATACGCAGTATTTT
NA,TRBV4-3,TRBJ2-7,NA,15,CASSQLGTPHGEQYF,TGCGCCAGCAGCCAACTCGGGACTCCTCACGGGGAGCAGTACTTC
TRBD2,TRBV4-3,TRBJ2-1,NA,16,CASSQDRTGGSNEQFF,TGCGCCAGCAGCCAAGATCGTACGGGGGGAAGCAATGAGCAGTTCTTC